This T cell receptor (beta chain) was sequenced for a study of blood T cells in healthy people across ages. In the case of this clonotype: The antigen is unknown.

General study results and limits: Naive T cell percentage by flow cytometry tracked strongly with beta diversity. The diversity estimates, figures obtained from one million T cells, were considered underestimates. Unsorted PBMC material precluded a definitive naive versus antigen-experienced comparison.

V lost 1 base to trimming and J lost 6 bases; unmatched junction nucleotides: 7. Germline V lookup: CDR1 SGHTA, CDR2 FQGNSA. There are 16 residues in the CDR3. The use of a sample-barcoded 5' primer and a J-beta primer mix characterized a second PCR of roughly 7 to 11 cycles. TCRdb processed the 5' RACE reads anew with MiXCR; each CDR3 protein has one entry. Of about 720,000 distinct CDR3 sequences listed, 20% to 25% are singletons. The chain employs TRBV7-2 and TRBJ2-3; 10 bases align to TRBD2. The receptor was isolated from a man in his 70s in good health. Sequencing was done on a sample of blood. CDR3 amino acids: CASSLEKRGGRDTQYF. The CDR3 coding sequence is TGTGCCAGCAGCTTAGAAAAGCGGGGGGGCCGGGATACGCAGTATTTT. The entire variable domain, with the rest obtained from reference TRBV7-2 and TRBJ2-3, is as follows: GAGVSQSPSNKVTEKGKDVELRCDPISGHTALYWYRQSLGQGLEFLIYFQGNSAPDKSGLPSDRFSAERTGGSVSTLTIQRTQQEDSAVYLCASSLEKRGGRDTQYFGPGTRLTVL.